A selection of T cell receptor beta chains follows, all from one sample in a study of blood T cell repertoires in COVID-19. This table comes from immunoSEQ multiplex PCR, and its TCRdb copy is limited to in-frame clones, with some not included. This repertoire shows 140,000 to 150,000 clones, over 80% found once; its top ten account for roughly 6.2%. The sequencing sample was made of PBMCs or T cells enriched from blood (not recorded which). All receptors come from a woman in her forties or fifties who had been exposed to COVID-19. Both conserved end residues are part of each CDR3. D genes are given only for firm matches. Some rows mark clone size as missing; the rest say once, few, many or name a class of expanded clone.

D gene	V gene	CDR3 length	clone size	J gene	CDR3 DNA	CDR3 protein
-	TRBV24-1	13	-	TRBJ2-7	TGTGCCACCAGTGATTTGACAGCACGCGAGCAGTACTTC	CATSDLTAREQYF
TRBD1	TRBV12-3/TRBV12-4	13	-	TRBJ2-7	TGTGCCAGCAGGCCGACAGGGTTCTACGAGCAGTACTTC	CASRPTGFYEQYF
-	TRBV5-1	15	-	TRBJ1-3	TGCGCCAGCAGCCCCGACAGCCGCTCTGGAAACACCATATATTTT	CASSPDSRSGNTIYF
-	TRBV3-1/TRBV3-2	13	-	TRBJ2-7	TGTGCCAGCAGCCAAGAAGGACTGCGGGTGAAGTACTTC	CASSQEGLRVKYF
TRBD1	TRBV19	15	-	TRBJ1-2	TGTGCCAGTAGTACTCGGACAGGGGGCCTAGGTGGCTACACCTTC	CASSTRTGGLGGYTF
TRBD2	TRBV19	15	once	TRBJ2-7	TGTGCCAGTACCCCGGGACTAGCGGGGGGCGACGAGCAGTACTTC	CASTPGLAGGDEQYF
-	TRBV11-2	14	-	TRBJ2-2	TGTGCCAGCAGCGCGATAAAGAACACCGGGGAGCTGTTTTTT	CASSAIKNTGELFF
-	TRBV6-2/TRBV6-3	14	once	TRBJ1-6	TGTGCCAGCAGTTACACAACCTATAATTCACCCCTCCACTTT	CASSYTTYNSPLHF
TRBD2	TRBV15	16	-	TRBJ2-1	TGTGCCACCAGCAGAGATCTTCTAGCGGGTTGGGGTGAGCAGTTCTTC	CATSRDLLAGWGEQFF
TRBD2	TRBV7-9	18	-	TRBJ2-2	TGTGCCAGCAGCCCACCGGCGTGGAGACTAGCGCAGACCGGGGAGCTGTTTTTT	CASSPPAWRLAQTGELFF
-	TRBV6-5	11	-	TRBJ2-7	TGTGCCAGCACAGAGGCCTACGAGCAGTACTTC	CASTEAYEQYF
TRBD2	TRBV7-9	13	-	TRBJ2-5	TGTGCCAGCAGCTATAGCGGGGGCGAGACCCAGTACTTC	CASSYSGGETQYF
TRBD1	TRBV3-1/TRBV3-2	13	-	TRBJ1-6	TGTGCCAGCGGACAGGGGCGGGGGTCACCCCTCCACTTT	CASGQGRGSPLHF
-	TRBV2	14	-	TRBJ1-2	TGTGCCAGCACACAGGGATGGGCTAACTATGGCTACACCTTC	CASTQGWANYGYTF
TRBD1	TRBV5-1	14	-	TRBJ2-2	TGCGCCAGCAGCTATCGACAGGGGGCTGGGGAGCTGTTTTTT	CASSYRQGAGELFF
TRBD1	TRBV27	14	-	TRBJ1-2	TGTGCCACCTCCGGGACAGGGGCTTGGAACGGCTACACCTTC	CATSGTGAWNGYTF
-	TRBV29-1	11	-	TRBJ2-2	TGCAGCGCAAGAGGGACCGGGGAGCTGTTTTTT	CSARGTGELFF
-	TRBV12-3/TRBV12-4	13	-	TRBJ1-2	TGTGCCAGCAGCCATTATAAGGAGAATGGCTACACCTTC	CASSHYKENGYTF
TRBD1	TRBV7-9	15	once	TRBJ1-1	TGTGCCAGCAGTTCCGAGGGGCGGGACAGGGGGCAAGCTTTCTTT	CASSSEGRDRGQAFF
-	TRBV13	13	-	TRBJ2-3	TGTGCCAGCAGCTTCTTAGCTTCGGATACGCAGTATTTT	CASSFLASDTQYF
-	TRBV6-5	15	few	TRBJ1-2	TGTGCCAGCAGTTCCCCCTCTAGGGGGAACTATGGCTACACCTTC	CASSSPSRGNYGYTF